The sample holds many counts of the clone carrying this T cell receptor (beta chain). Its antigen is unknown. V was shortened by 0 bases and J by 6 bases, with 11 bases between the two germline ends. This CDR3 contains 14 residues. Germline V CDR1 and CDR2: LGHNA, YSLEER. This specimen comes from a study of T cells after yellow fever vaccination. Study outcomes and limitations: There was a small share of clonotypes that showed up in both the CD4 and CD8 compartments.

TCRdb reprocessed the 5' RACE reads via MiXCR and lists one record per CDR3 protein. The sample lists more than 300,000 distinct CDR3 sequences, about 11% occurring once. The chain carries TRBV4-3 and TRBJ2-5; no clear D gene. This material consisted of CD4+ T cells sorted from PBMCs, taken 45 days after the yellow fever booster vaccination. The clonotype originates from a man younger than 35 who received the YFV17D yellow fever vaccine. The CDR3 bases are TGCGCCAGCAGCCAAGATTTAGCCGTCAAGACCCAGTACTTC. It codes for CASSQDLAVKTQYF.